The 32 T cell receptor beta chains given below trace back to one sample, sequenced in a study of CD8 T cells in Susac syndrome. With random hexamers, reverse transcription was performed on about 0.5 to 1 ug of RNA. TCRdb used MiXCR to reprocess the immunoSEQ multiplex PCR reads, holding one entry per CDR3 protein. Found here are 400,000 to 550,000 distinct CDR3 sequences, more than 70% of them singletons; the top ten hold roughly 0.1%. What was sequenced was CD8+ T cells from PBMCs. The receptors shown here come from a human donor with multiple sclerosis.

Only one count was recorded for this clonotype. V gene TRBV27 combines with J gene TRBJ2-7; D could derive from TRBD1 or TRBD2 (5 bases each). Germline V CDR1 and CDR2: MNHEY, SMNVEV (reference sequence). The V gene lost 6 bases and the J gene lost 3 bases, with 21 bases spanning the gap. CDR3 size: 16 residues. This CDR3 reads CASRPLGEYSIYEQYF. In DNA, the CDR3 is TGTGCCAGCAGACCCCTGGGGGAGTACAGTATCTACGAGCAGTACTTC.

This chain's CDR3 is CASSSRDRANTGELFF. The CDR3 DNA reads as TGTGCCAGCAGCTCCCGGGACAGGGCGAACACCGGGGAGCTGTTTTTT. The V and J genes are TRBV7-9 and TRBJ2-2; TRBD1 agrees at 9 bases. Losses at the gene ends were 4 bases for V and 0 bases for J; bases not matched to a gene: 3. Germline CDR1 SEHNR, CDR2 FQNEAQ (reference sequence). CDR3 length: 16 residues.

V and J are TRBV29-1 and TRBJ2-2; D possibly uses TRBD1 or TRBD2 (5 bases each). Germline values: CDR1 SQVTM, CDR2 ANQGSEA. V was cut by 3 bases and J by 1 base, with 12 bases left in between. The length of the CDR3 is 15 residues. The CDR3 DNA reads as TGCAGCGTTGACGGGACGGGGCAGAACACCGGGGAGCTGTTTTTT. This translates into CSVDGTGQNTGELFF.

This sequence joins TRBV27 and TRBJ2-7, with a weak D call TRBD2 (6 bases). V gave up 5 bases and J gave up 9 bases, with 32 bases separating them. There are 18 residues in the CDR3. CDR1 is MNHEY, CDR2 SMNVEV, per germline (reference sequence). As DNA, the CDR3 is TGTGCCAGCAGTCAAAACGTGGGGGAGGTTGGGTTCCCCTTATGGCAGTACTTC. Residues: CASSQNVGEVGFPLWQYF.

The chain couples TRBV27 to TRBJ2-2, with D uncertain. Germline CDR1 MNHEY, CDR2 SMNVEV (reference sequence). Trimming left V 4 bases short and J 4 bases short, with 19 bases between. CDR3 length equals 17 residues. CDR3 DNA sequence: TGTGCCAGCAGTTATAGCAGGTTCGGTTTCTCCACCGGGGAGCTGTTTTTT. It yields the protein CASSYSRFGFSTGELFF.

This sequence joins TRBV28 and TRBJ2-4; D might be TRBD2 (5 bases). The CDR3 extends over 16 amino acids. Per the germline V gene, CDR1 is MDHEN and CDR2 is SYDVKM. V dropped 1 base and J dropped 0 bases, with 10 bases sitting between them. CDR3 sequence reads: CASSLFSGLAKNIQYF. In DNA, the CDR3 is TGTGCCAGCAGTTTATTTAGTGGACTAGCCAAAAACATTCAGTACTTC.

The rearrangement links TRBV3-1 to TRBJ2-5, with a weak D call TRBD2 (5 bases). V lost 0 bases to trimming and J lost 5 bases, with 16 bases between them. CDR3 size: 16 residues. Germline values: CDR1 LGHDT, CDR2 YNNKEL (reference sequence). CDR3 sequence: CASSQDYEGDSETQYF. The CDR3 region has the DNA TGTGCCAGCAGCCAAGATTACGAGGGAGATAGTGAGACCCAGTACTTC.

The rearrangement links TRBV6-5 to TRBJ1-3; the D is unclear. CDR1 and CDR2 (germline): MNHEY, SVGAGI. The CDR3 is 14 residues long. The V end lost 2 bases, the J end lost 2 bases, and 7 bases lay between the germline ends. CDR3 sequence reads: CASSYGVAGNTIYF. Here the CDR3 DNA reads TGTGCCAGCAGTTACGGTGTGGCTGGAAACACCATATATTTT.

The sample holds one count of this clonotype. The chain couples TRBV24-1 to TRBJ1-2; D possibly corresponds to TRBD1 (5 bases). Trimming took 0 bases from V and 3 from J, leaving 22 bases between them. The CDR3 runs to 19 residues. The germline gives CDR1 KGHDR, CDR2 SFDVKD. CDR3 in amino acids: CATSDLVPGRVAGHYGYTF. In DNA form, the CDR3 reads TGTGCCACCAGTGATTTGGTCCCGGGACGGGTAGCCGGGCACTATGGCTACACCTTC.

This clonotype was counted once. The genes are TRBV30 and TRBJ1-5, with D uncertain. The CDR3 sequence is 14 residues long. Germline V gives CDR1 GTSNPN, CDR2 SVGIG (reference sequence). V gave up 3 bases and J gave up 0 bases, with 9 bases separating them. CDR3 in DNA: TGTGCCTGGAGAACGGCTACTAGCAATCAGCCCCAGCATTTT. This encodes CAWRTATSNQPQHF.

V usage is TRBV4-2 and J usage is TRBJ2-1; TRBD2 agrees at 9 bases. V gave up 0 bases and J gave up 6 bases; unmatched junction bases: 6. This CDR3 comprises 16 residues. The V gene's germline CDR1 is LGHNA and CDR2 YNFKEQ. The CDR3 DNA reads as TGTGCCAGCAGCCAAGAGGTAGCGGGAGCGGGCAATGAGCAGTTCTTC. It codes for CASSQEVAGAGNEQFF.

This sequence joins TRBV12-3 or TRBV12-4 and TRBJ2-1, with D perhaps TRBD1 (6 bases). This CDR3 spans 16 amino acids. V was clipped by 3 bases and J by 5 bases, with 17 bases between them. The CDR3 loop is CASSFPQGMINNEQFF. DNA for the CDR3: TGTGCCAGCAGTTTCCCCCAGGGGATGATCAACAATGAGCAGTTCTTC.

The V and J genes are TRBV13 and TRBJ2-5, with D maybe TRBD2 (6 bases). This CDR3 is built from 15 residues. Germline loops: CDR1 PRHDT, CDR2 FYEKMQ (reference sequence). V shed 4 bases and J shed 5 bases, with 17 bases lying between them. Here the CDR3 reads CASSSTAAGQETQYF. In DNA form, the CDR3 reads TGTGCCAGCAGCTCGACGGCGGCGGGGCAGGAGACCCAGTACTTC.

The chain recombines TRBV13 with TRBJ2-3, with TRBD2 identical over 7 bases. Germline assignment: CDR1 PRHDT and CDR2 FYEKMQ (reference sequence). V shed 5 bases, J shed 0 bases, and the junction held 5 bases outside the gene matches. The CDR3 is 15 amino acids. The CDR3 sequence is CASSGSGLSTDTQYF. The CDR3 region has the DNA TGTGCCAGCAGCGGTAGCGGGCTTAGCACAGATACGCAGTATTTT.

The chain uses TRBV4-2 and TRBJ1-5, with 8 nucleotides matching TRBD1. Germline lookup yields CDR1 LGHNA and CDR2 YNFKEQ. The CDR3 runs 15 residues. After removal of 0 bases from V and 5 bases from J, the junction contained 3 bases not matched to a gene. The CDR3 sequence: CASSQEAGGHQPQHF. DNA of the CDR3: TGTGCCAGCAGCCAAGAAGCAGGGGGCCATCAGCCCCAGCATTTT.

The chain uses TRBV27 and TRBJ2-1, with 13 bases that match TRBD2. The germline gives CDR1 MNHEY, CDR2 SMNVEV (reference sequence). Trimming took 5 bases from V and 4 from J; bases not matched to a gene: 11. The CDR3 has 18 residues. CDR3 region: CASSPTSGGAQPYNEQFF. The CDR3 DNA reads as TGTGCCAGCAGTCCAACTAGCGGGGGGGCCCAACCGTACAATGAGCAGTTCTTC.

In nucleotides, the CDR3 is TGTGCCAGCAGCTTAGATGGACTAGCGGTCTACAATGAGCAGTTCTTC. Translation: CASSLDGLAVYNEQFF. The chain has TRBV7-6 and TRBJ2-1, with 10 bases identical to TRBD2. The V segment lost 1 base and the J segment 3 bases; nucleotides outside the gene matches: 3. Germline V CDR1 and CDR2: SGHVS, FNYEAQ. The CDR3 consists of 16 residues.

This chain uses TRBV28 with TRBJ2-7, with 9 positions matching TRBD1. CDR1 is MDHEN, CDR2 SYDVKM, per germline. The CDR3 is 19 amino acids. V shed 3 bases, J shed 2 bases, and the junction held 17 bases outside the gene matches. Here the CDR3 DNA reads TGTGCCAGCAGTTTTGCAACTTTCGGGGACAGGGTTCAACCCTACGAGCAGTACTTC. This gives the protein CASSFATFGDRVQPYEQYF.

V is TRBV5-1 and J is TRBJ1-2, with D hard to call. This CDR3 contains 13 residues. V was pared by 2 bases and J by 2 bases, with 7 bases between. Germline V lookup: CDR1 SGHRS, CDR2 YFSETQ. For the CDR3, the DNA is TGCGCCAGCAGCTTCAGGAAGAACTATGGCTACACCTTC. Encoded protein: CASSFRKNYGYTF.

This chain uses TRBV5-6 with TRBJ1-2; D is uncertain. The CDR3 extends over 14 amino acids. V lost 0 bases, J lost 5 bases, and 11 bases lay in between. Germline-derived CDR1 and CDR2 are SGHDT and YYEEEE. The DNA for the CDR3 is TGTGCCAGCAGCTTGGTGTCGGCAAATTATGGCTACACCTTC. This encodes CASSLVSANYGYTF.

The rearrangement joins TRBV4-1 to TRBJ2-7; D gene uncertain. V dropped 0 bases and J dropped 3 bases, with 6 bases sitting between them. The CDR3 is 13 residues long. Germline CDR1 is MGHRA and CDR2 is YSYEKL. The CDR3 region has the DNA TGCGCCAGCAGCCAAGAGGTCAGCTACGAGCAGTACTTC. Amino acids: CASSQEVSYEQYF.

This chain connects TRBV7-3 to TRBJ2-1, with D possibly TRBD2 on 6 matching bases. The CDR3 totals 16 residues. V shed 2 bases and J shed 5 bases, with 16 bases lying between them. Germline V lookup: CDR1 SGHTA, CDR2 FQGTGA. The CDR3 here is CASSLDGSGFNNEQFF. The CDR3 DNA follows: TGTGCCAGCAGCTTAGACGGGAGCGGATTCAACAATGAGCAGTTCTTC.

This chain connects TRBV28 to TRBJ2-4, with TRBD1 matching 7 bases. The CDR3 sequence is 15 residues long. V gave up 7 bases and J gave up 4 bases; unmatched junction bases: 10. Per the germline V gene, CDR1 is MDHEN and CDR2 is SYDVKM. CDR3 nucleotides: TGTGCCAGCACCCTCTCCAGGGGGATTAAAAACATTCAGTACTTC. Residues: CASTLSRGIKNIQYF.

The chain is built from TRBV29-1 and TRBJ2-7, with TRBD2 matching 11 bases. The trim removed 1 base at V and 3 bases at J, leaving 2 bases unmatched. CDR1 is SQVTM, CDR2 ANQGSEA, per germline. The CDR3 spans 14 residues. In nucleotides, the CDR3 is TGCAGCGTTGAAGGACTAGCGGGGAACTACGAGCAGTACTTC. Its translation: CSVEGLAGNYEQYF.

The genes are TRBV20-1 and TRBJ2-7, with TRBD2 matching 7 bases. The CDR3 runs to 15 residues. CDR1 and CDR2 (germline): DFQATT, SNEGSKA (reference sequence). The trim removed 6 bases at V and 0 bases at J, leaving 11 bases unmatched. CDR3 in amino acids: CSASSREDYSYEQYF. The CDR3 nucleotides read TGCAGTGCGTCCAGCCGGGAGGACTACTCCTACGAGCAGTACTTC.

The chain combines TRBV5-1 with TRBJ1-1; D possibly corresponds to TRBD1 (5 bases). Between the trimmed V and J ends, which lost 0 bases and 0 bases, there was a span of 15 bases. Germline V gives CDR1 SGHRS, CDR2 YFSETQ. CDR3 length: 17 amino acids. For the CDR3, the DNA is TGCGCCAGCAGCTTGGGAGGGACGGCGGGACTGAACACTGAAGCTTTCTTT. Translation gives CASSLGGTAGLNTEAFF.

The V gene is TRBV12-3 or TRBV12-4, the J gene TRBJ1-1, with D tentatively TRBD1 (6 bases). The CDR3 runs 14 residues. The germline V and J ends were trimmed by 3 bases and 2 bases, with 10 bases remaining between them. As DNA, the CDR3 is TGTGCCAGCAGTTTTGTGGGGGCAAACACTGAAGCTTTCTTT. The encoded protein is CASSFVGANTEAFF.

J is TRBJ2-3 and V is TRBV27; tentatively, D is TRBD2 (6 bases). CDR3 length equals 15 residues. CDR1 MNHEY and CDR2 SMNVEV come from the germline V gene (reference sequence). The V end was cut by 7 bases, the J end by 1 base, with 15 bases between. CDR3 in DNA: TGTGCCAGCACCCCAATCGGAGGGGGCACAGATACGCAGTATTTT. It yields the protein CASTPIGGGTDTQYF.

The V call is TRBV5-6, the J call TRBJ2-7, with a possible D match to TRBD2 (5 bases). V lost 4 bases and J 4 bases, leaving 9 bases between the germline ends. Germline CDR1 SGHDT, CDR2 YYEEEE. CDR3 length: 12 amino acids. CDR3 loop: CASSQADYEQYF. DNA of the CDR3: TGTGCCAGCAGCCAAGCGGATTACGAGCAGTACTTC.

The V and J genes are TRBV7-9 and TRBJ2-3, with D perhaps TRBD1 (6 bases). Germline CDR1 and CDR2: SEHNR and FQNEAQ (reference sequence). This CDR3 contains 16 residues. V was trimmed by 5 bases and J by 2 bases, leaving 17 bases between them. The CDR3 DNA reads TGTGCCAGCAGCCCGCTCGGGACACTCCTCACAGATACGCAGTATTTT. Translation: CASSPLGTLLTDTQYF.

The J gene is TRBJ2-7, the V gene TRBV5-4, with D maybe TRBD2 (6 bases). The CDR3 totals 13 residues. V was shortened by 2 bases and J by 3 bases, with 9 bases between the two germline ends. Germline CDR1 and CDR2: SGHNT and YYREEE (reference sequence). CDR3: CASSFAGFYEQYF. The CDR3 DNA reads as TGTGCCAGCAGCTTTGCGGGGTTCTACGAGCAGTACTTC.

The chain combines TRBV13 with TRBJ2-1, with D uncertain. Germline V CDR1 and CDR2: PRHDT, FYEKMQ (reference sequence). The CDR3 consists of 12 residues. The germline V and J ends were trimmed by 7 bases and 10 bases, with 14 bases remaining between them. CDR3 amino acids: CASTKKAREQFF. Here the CDR3 DNA reads TGTGCCAGCACGAAGAAGGCGCGGGAGCAGTTCTTC.